The rows below give T cell receptor beta chains drawn from one sample of a study of T cells after yellow fever vaccination. TCRdb processed the 5' RACE reads anew with MiXCR; each CDR3 protein has one entry. The sample lists about 320,000 distinct CDR3 sequences, 12% seen once, with 3.2% in the top ten. The starting material was CD4+ T cells sorted from PBMCs, obtained 15 days after the yellow fever booster vaccination. The receptors were gathered from a man aged 18 to 29 who received the YFV17D yellow fever vaccine. Each CDR3 is given with its conserved first and last residue. The D gene is left open where the match is weak. Clone size is stated in some rows and not others, as once, few, many or a class when expanded.

>TRBV7-3|.|.|TRBJ2-2
TGTGCCAGCAGCGGACAGATGACCGGGGAGCTGTTTTTT
CASSGQMTGELFF
>TRBV3-1|.|TRBD1|TRBJ1-1
TGTGCCAGCAGCCAAGATTGGACAGGGGGTACGGGCACTGAAGCTTTCTTT
CASSQDWTGGTGTEAFF
>TRBV18|.|.|TRBJ2-3
TGTGCCAGCTCACCAGGGGATACAGATACGCAGTATTTT
CASSPGDTDTQYF
>TRBV5-1|.|.|TRBJ2-7
TGCGCCAGCAGCTTGGTTTGGGGTCACGAGCAGTACTTC
CASSLVWGHEQYF
>TRBV7-2|many|.|TRBJ2-1
TGTGCCAGCAGCACCGACCGGGTCCCAGGCCATGAGCAGTTCTTC
CASSTDRVPGHEQFF
>TRBV20-1|.|.|TRBJ2-4
TGCAGTGCCCTGGGATTAGCCAAAAACATTCAGTACTTC
CSALGLAKNIQYF
>TRBV7-8|many|TRBD1|TRBJ1-6
TGTGCCAGCAGGGGGGACAGGGAGTCCTATAATTCACCCCTCCACTTT
CASRGDRESYNSPLHF
>TRBV5-1|.|TRBD1|TRBJ1-6
TGCGCCAGCAGCTCGGGGACAGATTATTCACCCCTCCACTTT
CASSSGTDYSPLHF
>TRBV18|few|TRBD2|TRBJ2-1
TGTGCCAGCTCACCACGGGCTAGCGGGGTGGACAATGAGCAGTTCTTC
CASSPRASGVDNEQFF
>TRBV15|few|.|TRBJ1-2
TGTGCCACCAGCAGAGATATAGCAGGGGATGATGGCTACACCTTC
CATSRDIAGDDGYTF
>TRBV2|few|TRBD1|TRBJ2-2
TGTGCCAGCCGTCGGGACAGTAACACCGGGGAGCTGTTTTTT
CASRRDSNTGELFF
>TRBV5-1|.|.|TRBJ2-3
TGCGCCAGCAGCTTGGCCGGGCATACGCAGTATTTT
CASSLAGHTQYF
>TRBV20-1|.|TRBD2|TRBJ2-7
TGCAGTGCTAGAGGGGCGGGGGGCTCCTACGAGCAGTACTTC
CSARGAGGSYEQYF
>TRBV20-1|.|TRBD1|TRBJ1-1
TGCAGTGCTAGACAGGGGGCGCGGGTCACTGAAGCTTTCTTT
CSARQGARVTEAFF
>TRBV5-1|.|.|TRBJ1-1
TGCGCCAGCAGCTTGGGGCGGGGCGGAGGCACTGAAGCTTTCTTT
CASSLGRGGGTEAFF
>TRBV4-3|few|.|TRBJ1-5
TGCGCCAGCAGCCAAGAATATACAGGGTCCGGTCAGCCCCAGCATTTT
CASSQEYTGSGQPQHF
>TRBV24-1|.|.|TRBJ1-5
TGTGCCACCAGTAATTTATCGATGGGGCCCCAGCATTTT
CATSNLSMGPQHF
>TRBV5-1|.|TRBD1|TRBJ2-7
TGCTCCAGCAGCCCTGGTGGGACAGGGGCTTCCTACGAGCAGTACTTC
CSSSPGGTGASYEQYF
>TRBV2|few|TRBD1|TRBJ1-3
TGTGCCCGAGGACAGGGGGTCTCTGGAAACACCATATATTTT
CARGQGVSGNTIYF
>TRBV20-1|.|.|TRBJ1-1
TGCAGTGCTCCTGCCGTCCTAGGGCAGAACACTGAAGCTTTCTTT
CSAPAVLGQNTEAFF
>TRBV4-3|.|.|TRBJ2-1
TGCGCCAGCAGCCAAGAGATGAACAATGAGCAGTTCTTC
CASSQEMNNEQFF
>TRBV4-3|.|.|TRBJ1-3
TGCGCCAGCAGCCAAGATCACCCACACTCTGGAAACACCATATATTTT
CASSQDHPHSGNTIYF
>TRBV11-2|few|.|TRBJ1-1
TGTGCCAGCAGCTTAAAAGGCGATGAAGCTTTCTTT
CASSLKGDEAFF
>TRBV6-2/TRBV6-3|.|.|TRBJ2-2
TGTGCCAGCAGTAGACCGGGGGCCACCGGGGAGCTGTTTTTT
CASSRPGATGELFF
>TRBV6-2/TRBV6-3|few|.|TRBJ1-1
TGTGCCAGCAGGATTGACGGATACACTGAAGCTTTCTTT
CASRIDGYTEAFF
>TRBV7-9|few|.|TRBJ2-3
TGTGCCAGCGCCTACCCGAGGGGTACCGGTACGCAGTATTTT
CASAYPRGTGTQYF
>TRBV5-1|many|.|TRBJ2-3
TGCGCCAGCAGCTTAGGAGGCAACACAGATACGCAGTATTTT
CASSLGGNTDTQYF
>TRBV18|.|.|TRBJ2-7
TGTGCCAGCTCACCACCGTCACGGGGGCTGGGCGAGCAGTACTTC
CASSPPSRGLGEQYF
>TRBV9|.|TRBD2|TRBJ2-2
TGTGCCAGCAGCCCACGCGGGGGAGACACCGGGGAGCCGTTTTTT
CASSPRGGDTGEPFF
>TRBV6-2/TRBV6-3|few|.|TRBJ1-5
TGTGCCAGCCGGGACGGACATCAGCCCCAGCATTTT
CASRDGHQPQHF
>TRBV24-1|.|TRBD1|TRBJ1-1
TGTGCCACCAGTGGTACAGGGGGCCGAACTGAAGCTTTCTTT
CATSGTGGRTEAFF
>TRBV3-1|.|.|TRBJ1-2
TGTGCCAGCGCGGGGTCTAACTATGGCTACACCTTC
CASAGSNYGYTF
>TRBV5-4|few|.|TRBJ2-2
TGTGCCAGCAGCTTGTCGTCCCAGAACACCGGGGAGCTGTTTTTT
CASSLSSQNTGELFF
>TRBV5-1|few|.|TRBJ2-2
TGCGCCAGCAGCTTCGGCCCCGGGGAGCTGTTTTTT
CASSFGPGELFF
>TRBV27|few|.|TRBJ2-6
TGTGCCAGCAGTTTAGGGCAAACCAGCTCTGGGGCCAACGTCCTGACTTTC
CASSLGQTSSGANVLTF
>TRBV28|.|TRBD1|TRBJ2-5
TGTGCCAGCATCGACAGGGGGAAAGAGACCCAGTACTTC
CASIDRGKETQYF
>TRBV6-1|many|TRBD1|TRBJ1-5
TGTGCCAGCAGCTCAGGACAGGTGAACTATCAGCCCCAGCATTTT
CASSSGQVNYQPQHF
>TRBV7-6|many|TRBD2|TRBJ2-3
TGTGCCAGCAGCCGATTTAGCGGGGGGAGCACAGATACGCAGTATTTT
CASSRFSGGSTDTQYF
>TRBV6-1|.|.|TRBJ2-7
TGTGCCAGCAGGACGGACAGTGGAAATTCCTACGAGCAGTACTTC
CASRTDSGNSYEQYF
>TRBV27|many|TRBD1|TRBJ1-6
TGTGCCAGCAGTGCCCAGGGGGGCGCTGGGACACCCCTCCACTTT
CASSAQGGAGTPLHF
>TRBV3-1|.|.|TRBJ2-3
TGTGCCAGCAGCCAAGGGTCCCAGGCAGATACGCAGTATTTT
CASSQGSQADTQYF
>TRBV4-3|few|.|TRBJ1-3
TGCGCCAGCAGCCAAGGTCTTCGCTCTGGAAACACCATATATTTT
CASSQGLRSGNTIYF
>TRBV4-3|few|TRBD2|TRBJ2-3
TGCGCCAGCAGCCGGGGTCGTCCAGCGGGGATGCCAGATACGCAGTATTTT
CASSRGRPAGMPDTQYF
>TRBV6-5|many|.|TRBJ1-1
TGTGCCAGCAGTTACTCTGGGGGGCGGACTGAAGCTTTCTTT
CASSYSGGRTEAFF
>TRBV4-1|.|TRBD2|TRBJ2-3
TGCGCCAGCAGCCAACTCAGCGGGGGAAGAGATACGCAGTATTTT
CASSQLSGGRDTQYF
>TRBV20-1|.|.|TRBJ2-5
TGCAGTGGCTACCAAGAGACCCAGTACTTC
CSGYQETQYF
>TRBV5-5|.|TRBD1|TRBJ2-2
TGTGCCAGCAGCTCCACCGAAACGCGACAGGGGAAAGGCACCGGGGAGCTGTTTTTT
CASSSTETRQGKGTGELFF
>TRBV6-2/TRBV6-3|.|.|TRBJ1-5
TGTGCCAGCAGTACATACTACCGGGACTCACGGGGGAGCAATCAGCCCCAGCATTTT
CASSTYYRDSRGSNQPQHF
>TRBV11-2|few|TRBD1|TRBJ1-6
TGTGCCAGCAGCTTAGGAGGGGGACAGGGGGCGCGTTCACCCCTCCACTTT
CASSLGGGQGARSPLHF
>TRBV3-1|.|TRBD1|TRBJ1-5
TGTGCCAGCAGCCAAGATCTGGCAGGGGGTCAGCCCCAGCATTTT
CASSQDLAGGQPQHF
>TRBV5-1|many|TRBD2|TRBJ2-4
TGCGCCAGCAGCTGGAAGAATCCGGGACTAGCGGGGGCCCGAGGAAACATTCAGTACTTC
CASSWKNPGLAGARGNIQYF
>TRBV5-1|few|.|TRBJ1-4
TGCGCCAGCAGCTTGGGGACAGAGGGGGAAAAACTGTTTTTT
CASSLGTEGEKLFF
>TRBV6-5|.|.|TRBJ2-2
TGTGCCAGCAGCATAATAGCGAACACCGGGGAGCTGTTTTTT
CASSIIANTGELFF
>TRBV5-4|.|.|TRBJ2-7
TGTGCCAGCAGCCCGGCGGGAAGGAGCTCCTACGAGCAGTACTTC
CASSPAGRSSYEQYF
>TRBV12-3/TRBV12-4|.|.|TRBJ1-5
TGTGCCAGCAGTTTAGGACACCAGAGGGTTCAGCCCCAGCATTTT
CASSLGHQRVQPQHF